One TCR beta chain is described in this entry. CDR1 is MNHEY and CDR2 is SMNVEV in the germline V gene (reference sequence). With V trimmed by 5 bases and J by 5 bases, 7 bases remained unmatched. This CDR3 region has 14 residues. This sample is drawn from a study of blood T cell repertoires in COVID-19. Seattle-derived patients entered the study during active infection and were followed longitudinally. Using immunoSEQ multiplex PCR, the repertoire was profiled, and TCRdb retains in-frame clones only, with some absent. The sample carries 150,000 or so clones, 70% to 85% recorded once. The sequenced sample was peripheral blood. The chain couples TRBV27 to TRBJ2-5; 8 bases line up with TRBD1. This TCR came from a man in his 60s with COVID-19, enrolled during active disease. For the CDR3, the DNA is TGTGCCAGCAGTCCGCAGACAGGGGACGAGACCCAGTACTTC. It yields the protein CASSPQTGDETQYF.